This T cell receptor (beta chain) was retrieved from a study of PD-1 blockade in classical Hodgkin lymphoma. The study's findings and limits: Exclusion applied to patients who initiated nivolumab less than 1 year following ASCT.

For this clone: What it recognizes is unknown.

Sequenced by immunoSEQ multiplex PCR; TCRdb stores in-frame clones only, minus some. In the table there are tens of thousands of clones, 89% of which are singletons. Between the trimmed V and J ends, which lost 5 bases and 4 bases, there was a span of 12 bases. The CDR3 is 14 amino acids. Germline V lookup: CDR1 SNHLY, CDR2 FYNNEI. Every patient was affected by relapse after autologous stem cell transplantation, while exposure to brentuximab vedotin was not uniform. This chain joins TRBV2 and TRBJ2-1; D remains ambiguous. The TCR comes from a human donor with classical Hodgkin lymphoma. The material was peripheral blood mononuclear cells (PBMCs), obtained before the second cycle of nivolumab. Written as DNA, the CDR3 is TGTGCCAGCAGTTTGTTTTGGAATTACAATGAGCAGTTCTTC. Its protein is CASSLFWNYNEQFF. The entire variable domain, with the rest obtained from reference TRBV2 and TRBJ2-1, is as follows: EPEVTQTPSHQVTQMGQEVILRCVPISNHLYFYWYRQILGQKVEFLVSFYNNEISEKSEIFDDQFSVERPDGSNFTLKIRSTKLEDSAMYFCASSLFWNYNEQFFGPGTRLTVL.